Listed here is a single T cell receptor beta chain. This entry belongs to a study of blood T cell repertoires in COVID-19. Between the trimmed V and J ends, which lost 6 bases and 0 bases, there was a span of 9 bases. The length of the CDR3 is 14 residues. Germline CDR1 LNHDA, CDR2 SQIVND (reference sequence). Per the original data handling: For nucleated cells, counts were estimated from reference gene primer amplification. Produced via immunoSEQ multiplex PCR; TCRdb's table is partial and in-frame only. V and J calls and clone size are copied from that table; D and trimming were computed from the DNA. The top ten hold about 3% of the sample, which has 27,000 or so clones, approximately 90% seen once.

This receptor was identified in a human donor in a cohort sampled during active COVID-19. The material sequenced was peripheral blood. The chain employs TRBV19 and TRBJ1-3; D is undetermined. CDR3 residues: CASRAAYSGNTIYF. In DNA form, the CDR3 reads TGTGCCAGTAGGGCCGCATACTCTGGAAACACCATATATTTT.